The following is a TCR beta chain sequence with its context. Its antigen is not known. This CDR3 region has 14 residues. V was clipped by 1 base and J by 2 bases, with 8 bases between them. CDR1 is SEHNR and CDR2 is FQNEAQ in the germline V gene (reference sequence). This sample was taken from a study of blood T cell dynamics during melanoma immunotherapy. Study-wide background: Metastatic melanoma patients received first-line pembrolizumab or nivolumab plus ipilimumab.

Study observations and caveats: It remained unknown if the driving T cell clones were melanoma-specific.

Each bulk PBMC sample had approximately 340 ng DNA loaded. Profiling relied on immunoSEQ multiplex PCR, and the TCRdb table lists in-frame clones only, not all of them. The sample has about 8,600 clones, roughly 87% seen once. Time point given: week 3, after first cycle of checkpoint inhibitor. Sampling occurred pretreatment (T0) and at week 3 (W3), after cycle one of checkpoint blockade. The sequence came from a human donor with melanoma. This sample comprised blood, obtained from a patient treated with checkpoint blockade. This chain links TRBV7-9 with TRBJ2-5; no definite D call. In nucleotides, the CDR3 is TGTGCCAGCAGCTTAGTGGGGAAACAAGAGACCCAGTACTTC. As protein: CASSLVGKQETQYF. Full variable domain (outside the CDR3, taken from reference TRBV7-9 and TRBJ2-5): DTGVSQNPRHKITKRGQNVTFRCDPISEHNRLYWYRQTLGQGPEFLTYFQNEAQLEKSRLLSDRFSAERPKGSFSTLEIQRTEQGDSAMYLCASSLVGKQETQYFGPGTRLLVL.